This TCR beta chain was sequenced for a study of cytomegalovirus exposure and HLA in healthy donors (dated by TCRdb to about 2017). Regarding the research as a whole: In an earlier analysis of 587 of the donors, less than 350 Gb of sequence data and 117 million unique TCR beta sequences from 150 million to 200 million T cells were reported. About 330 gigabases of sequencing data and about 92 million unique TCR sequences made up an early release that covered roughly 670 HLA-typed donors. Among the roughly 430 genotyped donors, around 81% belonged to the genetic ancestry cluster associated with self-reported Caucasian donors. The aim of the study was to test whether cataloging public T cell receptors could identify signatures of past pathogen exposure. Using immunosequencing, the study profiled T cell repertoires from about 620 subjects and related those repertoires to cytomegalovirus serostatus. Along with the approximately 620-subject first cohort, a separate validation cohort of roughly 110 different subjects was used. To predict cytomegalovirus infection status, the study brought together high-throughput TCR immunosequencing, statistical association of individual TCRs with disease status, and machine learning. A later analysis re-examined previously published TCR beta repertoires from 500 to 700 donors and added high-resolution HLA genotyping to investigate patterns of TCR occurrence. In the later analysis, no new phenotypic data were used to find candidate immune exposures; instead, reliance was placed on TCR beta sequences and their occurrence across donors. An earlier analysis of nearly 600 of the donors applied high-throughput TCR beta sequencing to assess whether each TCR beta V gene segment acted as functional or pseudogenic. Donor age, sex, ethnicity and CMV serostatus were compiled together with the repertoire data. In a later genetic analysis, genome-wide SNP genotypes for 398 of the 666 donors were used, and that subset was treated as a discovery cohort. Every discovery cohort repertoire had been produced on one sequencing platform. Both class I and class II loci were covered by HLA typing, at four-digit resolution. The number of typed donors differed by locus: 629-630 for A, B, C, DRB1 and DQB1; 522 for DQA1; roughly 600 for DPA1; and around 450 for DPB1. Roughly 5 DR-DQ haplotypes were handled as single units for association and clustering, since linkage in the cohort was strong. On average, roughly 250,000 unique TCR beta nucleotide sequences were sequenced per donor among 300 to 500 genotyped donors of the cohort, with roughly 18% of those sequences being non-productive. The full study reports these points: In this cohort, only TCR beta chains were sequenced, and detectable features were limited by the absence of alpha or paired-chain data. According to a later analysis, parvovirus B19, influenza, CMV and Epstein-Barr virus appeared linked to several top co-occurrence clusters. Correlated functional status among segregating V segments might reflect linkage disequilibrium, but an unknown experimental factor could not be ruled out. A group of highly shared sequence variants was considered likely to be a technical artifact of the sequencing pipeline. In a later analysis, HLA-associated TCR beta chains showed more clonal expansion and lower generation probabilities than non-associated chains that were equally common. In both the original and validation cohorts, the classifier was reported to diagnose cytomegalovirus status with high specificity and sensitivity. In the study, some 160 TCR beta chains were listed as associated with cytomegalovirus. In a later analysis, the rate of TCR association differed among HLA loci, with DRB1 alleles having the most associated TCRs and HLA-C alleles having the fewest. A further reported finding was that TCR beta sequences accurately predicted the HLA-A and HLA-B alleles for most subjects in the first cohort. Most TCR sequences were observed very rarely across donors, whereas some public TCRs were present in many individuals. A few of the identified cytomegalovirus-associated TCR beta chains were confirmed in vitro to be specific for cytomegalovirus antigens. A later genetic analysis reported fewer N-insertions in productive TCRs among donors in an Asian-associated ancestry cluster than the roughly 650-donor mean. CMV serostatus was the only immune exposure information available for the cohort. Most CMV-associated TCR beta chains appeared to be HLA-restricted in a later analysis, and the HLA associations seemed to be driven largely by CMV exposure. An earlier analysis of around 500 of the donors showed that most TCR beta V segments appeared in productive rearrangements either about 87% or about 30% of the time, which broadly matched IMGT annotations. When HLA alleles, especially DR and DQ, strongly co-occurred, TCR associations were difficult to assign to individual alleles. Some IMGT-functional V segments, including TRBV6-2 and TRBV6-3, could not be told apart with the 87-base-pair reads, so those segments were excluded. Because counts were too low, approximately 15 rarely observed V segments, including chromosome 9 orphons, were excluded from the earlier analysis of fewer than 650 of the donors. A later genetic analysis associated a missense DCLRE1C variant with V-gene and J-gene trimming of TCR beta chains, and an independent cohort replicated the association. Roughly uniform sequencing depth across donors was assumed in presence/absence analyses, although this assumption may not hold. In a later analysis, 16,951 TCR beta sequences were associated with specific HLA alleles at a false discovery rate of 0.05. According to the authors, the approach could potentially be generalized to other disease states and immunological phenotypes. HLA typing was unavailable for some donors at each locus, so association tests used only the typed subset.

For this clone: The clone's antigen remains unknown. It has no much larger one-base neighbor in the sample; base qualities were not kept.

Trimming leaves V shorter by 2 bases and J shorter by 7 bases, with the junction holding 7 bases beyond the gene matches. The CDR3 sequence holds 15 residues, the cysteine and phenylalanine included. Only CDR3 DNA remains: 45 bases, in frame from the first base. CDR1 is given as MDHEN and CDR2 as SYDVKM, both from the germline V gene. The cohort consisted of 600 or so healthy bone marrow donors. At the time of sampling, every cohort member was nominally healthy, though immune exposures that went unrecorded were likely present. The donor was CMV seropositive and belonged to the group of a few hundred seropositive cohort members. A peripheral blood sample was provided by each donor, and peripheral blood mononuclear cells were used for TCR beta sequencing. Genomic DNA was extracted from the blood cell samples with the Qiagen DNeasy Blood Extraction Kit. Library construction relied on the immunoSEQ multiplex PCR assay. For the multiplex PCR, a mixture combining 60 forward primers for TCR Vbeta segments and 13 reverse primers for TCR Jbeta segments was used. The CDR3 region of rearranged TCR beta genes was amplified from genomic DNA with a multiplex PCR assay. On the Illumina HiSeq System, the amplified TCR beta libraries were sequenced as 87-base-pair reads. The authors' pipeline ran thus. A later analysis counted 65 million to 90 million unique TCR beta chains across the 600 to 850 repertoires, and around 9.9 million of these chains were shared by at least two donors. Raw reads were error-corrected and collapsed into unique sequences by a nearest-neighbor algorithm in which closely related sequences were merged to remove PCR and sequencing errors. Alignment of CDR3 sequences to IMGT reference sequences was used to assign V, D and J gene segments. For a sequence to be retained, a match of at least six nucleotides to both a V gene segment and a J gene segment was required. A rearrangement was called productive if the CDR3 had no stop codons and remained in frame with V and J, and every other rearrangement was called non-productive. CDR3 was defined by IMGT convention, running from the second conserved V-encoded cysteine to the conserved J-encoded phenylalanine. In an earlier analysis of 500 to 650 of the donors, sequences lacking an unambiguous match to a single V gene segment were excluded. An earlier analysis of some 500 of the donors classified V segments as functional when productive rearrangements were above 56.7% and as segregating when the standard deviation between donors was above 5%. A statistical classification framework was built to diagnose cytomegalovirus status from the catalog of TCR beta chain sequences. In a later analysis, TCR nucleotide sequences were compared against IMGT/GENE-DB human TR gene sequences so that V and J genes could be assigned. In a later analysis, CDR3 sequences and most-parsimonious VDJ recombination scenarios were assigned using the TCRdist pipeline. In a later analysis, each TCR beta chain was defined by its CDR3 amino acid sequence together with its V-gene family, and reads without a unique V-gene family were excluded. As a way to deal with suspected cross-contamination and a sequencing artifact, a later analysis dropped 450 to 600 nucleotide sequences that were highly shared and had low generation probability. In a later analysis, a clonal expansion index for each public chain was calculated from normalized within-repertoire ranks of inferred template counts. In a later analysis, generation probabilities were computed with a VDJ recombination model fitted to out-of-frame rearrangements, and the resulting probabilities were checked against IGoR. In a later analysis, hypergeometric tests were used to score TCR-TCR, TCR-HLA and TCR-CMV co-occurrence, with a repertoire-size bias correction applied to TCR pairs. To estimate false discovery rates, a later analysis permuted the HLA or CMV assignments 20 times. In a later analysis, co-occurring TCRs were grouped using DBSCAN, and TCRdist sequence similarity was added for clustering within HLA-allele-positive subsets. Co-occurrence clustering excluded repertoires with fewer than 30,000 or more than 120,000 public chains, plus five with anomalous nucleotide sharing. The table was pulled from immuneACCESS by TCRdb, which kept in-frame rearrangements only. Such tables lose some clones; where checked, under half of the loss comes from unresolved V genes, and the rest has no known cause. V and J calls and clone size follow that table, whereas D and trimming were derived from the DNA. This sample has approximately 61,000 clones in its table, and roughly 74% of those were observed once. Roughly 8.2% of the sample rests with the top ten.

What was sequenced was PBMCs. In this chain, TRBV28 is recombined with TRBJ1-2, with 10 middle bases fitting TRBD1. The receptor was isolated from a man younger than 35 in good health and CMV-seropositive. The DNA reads TGTGCCAGCAGTTTAGCGACAGGGGGCTCGGGTGGCTACACCTTC. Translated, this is CASSLATGGSGGYTF.